The rows below give T cell receptor beta chains drawn from one sample of a study of blood T cells in healthy people across ages. TCRdb reanalysed the 5' RACE reads using MiXCR and keeps one entry per CDR3 protein. Of over a million distinct CDR3 sequences in the sample, around 25% are singletons; the top ten hold around 0.75%. These same data were also listed under a study on T cells of mothers and their children.

Sequenced material: blood. The receptor source for this set is a girl aged 2-10 years in good health. CDR3s include the opening cysteine and the closing phenylalanine or tryptophan. Fields, in order: V gene, clone size, D gene, J gene, CDR3 DNA, CDR3 protein. The D gene is left open where the match is weak. Size values are once, few and many counts, or a class for expanded clones, and some rows have none.

>TRBV7-9|.|.|TRBJ2-7
TGTGCCAGCAGCGTGGGGAGCGAGAGAACATACGAGCAGTACTTC
CASSVGSERTYEQYF
>TRBV6-1|few|TRBD2|TRBJ2-7
TGTGCCAGCAGTGAAGCAAGGGCGGGAGGGTCCTACGAGCAGTACTTC
CASSEARAGGSYEQYF
>TRBV7-2|.|.|TRBJ2-3
TGTGCCAGCAGCCCCGGAGTTGGGGTAACAGATACGCAGTATTTT
CASSPGVGVTDTQYF
>TRBV20-1|few|TRBD2|TRBJ2-5
TGCGGGCTAGCGGGACCAGAGGGGGAGACCCAGTACTTC
CGLAGPEGETQYF
>TRBV24-1|many|.|TRBJ2-5
TGTGCCACCAGTGACTACCAAGAGACCCAGTACTTC
CATSDYQETQYF
>TRBV2|once|.|TRBJ2-7
TGTGCCAGCAGTGCAGTCCTAGGGTACGAGCAGTACTTC
CASSAVLGYEQYF
>TRBV27|.|.|TRBJ2-7
TGTGCCAGCAGCACACAGGGCCCTCCTACCTACGAGCAGTACTTC
CASSTQGPPTYEQYF
>TRBV7-9|few|.|TRBJ1-1
TGTGCCAGCAGCTTAGCGGGGGTGGAGGTATCCGAAGCTTTCTTT
CASSLAGVEVSEAFF
>TRBV19|.|.|TRBJ2-6
TGTGCCAGTAGTACAGGAGATCCTGGGGCCAACGTCCTGACTTTC
CASSTGDPGANVLTF
>TRBV15|.|TRBD1|TRBJ1-1
TGTGCCACCAGCAGGCTACCGGGACAGGGGAGGAACACTGAAGCTTTCTTT
CATSRLPGQGRNTEAFF
>TRBV3-1|few|.|TRBJ1-1
TGTGCCAGCAGCCAACCCGGAGCTGAAGCTTTCTTT
CASSQPGAEAFF
>TRBV25-1|.|.|TRBJ1-2
TGTGCCAGCAGTGATCCCGAGGGGGGCTACACCTTC
CASSDPEGGYTF
>TRBV15|.|.|TRBJ2-5
TGTGCCACCAGCCATAGTCTTTGGGGACCGAGTGGAGAGACCCAGTACTTC
CATSHSLWGPSGETQYF
>TRBV6-1|few|.|TRBJ1-5
TGTGCCAGCAGCCCGATCCAGGGTGTCCTTGCAAATCAGCCCCAGCATTTT
CASSPIQGVLANQPQHF
>TRBV5-1|.|TRBD1|TRBJ2-4
TGCGCCAGCCCCCGCTCCAGGGGGCCCCTACACCTAGCCAAAAACATTCAGTACTTC
CASPRSRGPLHLAKNIQYF
>TRBV28|.|TRBD2|TRBJ2-7
TGTGCCAGCAGCCCGATGGTCGGGGGGTTCTACGAGCAGTACTTC
CASSPMVGGFYEQYF
>TRBV9|few|TRBD2|TRBJ2-1
TGTGCCAGCAGCGGAATAGCGGGGTTCCGGGCCAATGAGCAGTTCTTC
CASSGIAGFRANEQFF
>TRBV6-5|few|.|TRBJ1-1
TGTGCCAGCAGTTCCGACCGGGACAATGAAGCTTTCTTT
CASSSDRDNEAFF
>TRBV28|few|TRBD1|TRBJ1-1
TGTGCCAGCAGAGACAGGGGGCTAAACACTGAAGCTTTCTTT
CASRDRGLNTEAFF
>TRBV7-3|.|.|TRBJ2-3
TGTGCCAGCAGCTTAACGAGGGTTCGGACTAGAGGGGGTACGCAGTATTTT
CASSLTRVRTRGGTQYF
>TRBV12-3/TRBV12-4|.|.|TRBJ1-2
TGTGCCAGCATGGACGAGGATTATCGCGGCTGGAATGGCTACACCTTC
CASMDEDYRGWNGYTF
>TRBV29-1|.|.|TRBJ2-6
TGCAGCGTGATGGGGCCCCAATTTGGAGCCGGGGCCAACGTCCTGACTTTC
CSVMGPQFGAGANVLTF
>TRBV29-1|.|TRBD1|TRBJ2-5
TGCAGCGTTGGGACAGGGGGGGGAGAGACCCAGTACTTC
CSVGTGGGETQYF
>TRBV4-1|.|.|TRBJ1-5
TGCGCCAGCAGCCAAGTTCTCGGTTTGGGACAGCCCCAGCATTTT
CASSQVLGLGQPQHF
>TRBV5-1|.|.|TRBJ2-3
TGCGCCAGCAGCTTCCCTCCGGCAGATACGCAGTATTTT
CASSFPPADTQYF
>TRBV6-6|.|TRBD1|TRBJ1-4
TGTGCCAGCAGTTGGACAGGGAGGGGTGAAAAACTGTTTTTT
CASSWTGRGEKLFF
>TRBV28|few|.|TRBJ2-1
TGTGCCAGCACCCAAGACAGAAGCTCCTACAATGAGCAGTTCTTC
CASTQDRSSYNEQFF
>TRBV6-5|.|.|TRBJ1-1
TGTGCCAGCAGTTACTCGAATGGCGCTGAAGCTTTCTTT
CASSYSNGAEAFF
>TRBV4-1|many|.|TRBJ2-1
TGCGCCAGCAGCCACGTCCTGAGCTCCTACAATGAGCAGTTCTTC
CASSHVLSSYNEQFF
>TRBV5-6|few|.|TRBJ2-7
TGTGCCAGCAGCGGGATCGACAATACCTACGAGCAGTACTTC
CASSGIDNTYEQYF
>TRBV7-7|.|TRBD2|TRBJ2-1
TGTGCTAGCAGCTTATCGTCTAGCGGGGGTTCGGATGAGCAGTTCTTC
CASSLSSSGGSDEQFF
>TRBV3-1|many|.|TRBJ2-1
TGTGCCAGCAGCCAAGCAGGCTATAATGAGCAGTTCTTC
CASSQAGYNEQFF
>TRBV29-1|few|.|TRBJ1-3
TGCAGCGTTCAATCCTCTGGAAACACCATATATTTT
CSVQSSGNTIYF
>TRBV10-2|.|.|TRBJ2-1
TGCGCCAGCAGTGTCACACCAATCGGGAATGAGCAGTTCTTC
CASSVTPIGNEQFF
>TRBV20-1|.|TRBD2|TRBJ2-7
TGCAGTGCTAGAGTCAGACTAGCGGGGGTGACCTACGAGCAGTACTTC
CSARVRLAGVTYEQYF
>TRBV4-3|few|.|TRBJ2-5
TGCGCCAGCAGCCGGAGTGGTTTACCGGGCCAAGAGACCCAGTACTTC
CASSRSGLPGQETQYF
>TRBV7-9|few|TRBD2|TRBJ2-1
TGTGCCAGCAGCTTGAGCGGGACCCCCCGGAATGAGCAGTTCTTC
CASSLSGTPRNEQFF
>TRBV12-3/TRBV12-4|.|.|TRBJ1-1
TGTGCCAGCAGTTTAGGGAGGGGGGGATGGAACACTGAAGCTTTCTTT
CASSLGRGGWNTEAFF
>TRBV9|many|TRBD2|TRBJ2-3
TGTGCCAGCAGCCCCCGGGACTACCCCAACACAGATACGCAGTATTTT
CASSPRDYPNTDTQYF
>TRBV12-3/TRBV12-4|.|TRBD1|TRBJ1-1
TGTGCCAGCAATAAGGGACAGGGCGGCACTGAAGCTTTCTTT
CASNKGQGGTEAFF
>TRBV24-1|.|.|TRBJ2-3
TGTGCCACCAGTGATGACGGGGCCAGAGATACGCAGTATTTT
CATSDDGARDTQYF
>TRBV18|.|.|TRBJ2-5
TGTGCCAGCTCACCTCAGCACCAAGAGACCCAGTACTTC
CASSPQHQETQYF
>TRBV5-1|.|.|TRBJ2-1
TGCGCCAGCAGCTTTTTGGGGGAAAGCTCCTACAATGAGCAGTTCTTC
CASSFLGESSYNEQFF
>TRBV4-3|few|.|TRBJ2-3
TGCGCCAGCAGCCAAGATGAGGGGGGGGACCCAGATATGCAGTATTTT
CASSQDEGGDPDMQYF
>TRBV29-1|.|.|TRBJ2-5
TGCAGCGTCCCAGGTCCTTACCAGTACTTC
CSVPGPYQYF
>TRBV15|few|.|TRBJ2-2
TGTGCCACCAGCAGAGAGAACACCGGGGAGCTGTTTTTT
CATSRENTGELFF
>TRBV6-5|few|TRBD1|TRBJ1-2
TGTGCCAGCAGTTACCAGGACAGGGGTGGCTACACCTTC
CASSYQDRGGYTF
>TRBV4-3|.|TRBD1|TRBJ1-1
TGCGCCAGCAGCCAAGTGGGACAGAAAGCTTTCTTT
CASSQVGQKAFF
>TRBV29-1|few|TRBD1|TRBJ2-5
TGCAGCGTACGGACAGGGCCCCAAGAGACCCAGTACTTC
CSVRTGPQETQYF
>TRBV29-1|.|.|TRBJ2-7
TGCAGCGTTGAAGATAGCGGCAGCTACGAGCAGTACTTC
CSVEDSGSYEQYF
>TRBV5-6|.|TRBD2|TRBJ2-5
TGTGCCAGCAGCTTGGTTAGCGGGGGTGGTGGAGATACCCAGCACTTC
CASSLVSGGGGDTQHF
>TRBV7-9|once|.|TRBJ1-1
TGTGCCAGCAGCTTAGAGTGGTCTGCTGAAGCTTTCTTT
CASSLEWSAEAFF